This passage covers 24 T cell receptor beta chains from one sample sequenced in a study of glioma-infiltrating T cells. The iRepertoire nested amplicon-rescue multiplex PCR amplified TCR alpha and beta CDR3s from RNA. TCRdb redid the calling of the multiplex PCR reads with MiXCR, one entry per CDR3 protein. The sample lists around 130,000 distinct CDR3 sequences, 24% seen once, with under 35% in the top ten. Input material: glioma tissue, nonneoplastic brain tissue, or PBMCs (not recorded which). These receptors were taken from a human donor with low-grade glioma or glioblastoma, undergoing nonglioma brain surgery, or in good health (not recorded which).

The table lists this clonotype with many counts. This rearrangement joins TRBV6-4 to TRBJ1-5; D ambiguous. This CDR3 region has 13 residues. Trimming took off 6 bases at V and 3 bases at J, with 9 bases between the two ends. The germline V gene has CDR1 MRHNA and CDR2 SNTAGT. CDR3: CASSPGPNQPQHF. As DNA, the CDR3 is TGTGCCAGCAGCCCTGGTCCCAATCAGCCCCAGCATTTT.

To note about this clonotype: This may be a read error, as it is one base from a much larger clone. This rearrangement joins TRBV27 to TRBJ1-3; 7 bases are a match to TRBD1. The CDR3 has 15 residues. Losses at the gene ends were 8 bases for V and 5 bases for J; bases not matched to a gene: 12. Germline V lookup: CDR1 MNHEY, CDR2 SMNVEV (reference sequence). The CDR3 bases are TGTGCCAGCGAACTCAAACAGGGGAAGCGAAACACCATATATTTT. Amino acids: CASELKQGKRNTIYF.

This clonotype was picked up a small number of times. This chain joins TRBV14 and TRBJ2-2; unclear D gene. Trimming left V 3 bases short and J 2 bases short, with 4 bases between. The CDR3 contains 13 residues. Germline values: CDR1 SGHDN, CDR2 FVKESK. The CDR3 sequence is CASSHINTGELFF. In nucleotides, the CDR3 is TGTGCCAGCAGCCATATAAACACCGGGGAGCTGTTTTTT.

This clonotype has a handful of counts. The chain employs TRBV19 and TRBJ2-3; the match to TRBD2 covers 13 bases. The CDR3 has 14 amino acids. Trimming cost V 10 bases and J 1 base; bases outside gene matches: 2. Looked up from germline, CDR1 is LNHDA and CDR2 is SQIVND (reference sequence). Here the CDR3 reads CAIGTSGGTDTQYF. The CDR3 nucleotides are TGTGCCATCGGGACTAGCGGGGGCACAGATACGCAGTATTTT.

V gene TRBV6-1 combines with J gene TRBJ2-7, with 11 bases that match TRBD2. CDR1 is MNHNS, CDR2 SASEGT, per germline. V lost 6 bases, J lost 4 bases, and 11 bases stayed unmatched. This CDR3 spans 16 amino acids. The CDR3 loop is CASSPLELAGEYEQYV. CDR3 sequence (DNA): TGTGCCAGCAGCCCACTTGAACTAGCGGGGGAGTACGAGCAGTACGTC.

The sample holds many counts of this clonotype. This chain joins TRBV3-1 and TRBJ2-3, with TRBD1 as a possible D gene (6 bases). CDR1 is LGHDT, CDR2 YNNKEL, per germline (reference sequence). V lost 4 bases to trimming and J lost 0 bases, with 14 bases between them. The CDR3 is 16 residues long. CDR3 coding DNA: TGTGCCAGCAGCCGAAGGGGACAAACTAGCACAGATACGCAGTATTTT. As protein: CASSRRGQTSTDTQYF.

This clonotype was seen many times. This chain links TRBV27 with TRBJ1-2; D ambiguous. The CDR3 loop spans 14 amino acids. Germline CDR1 and CDR2: MNHEY and SMNVEV (reference sequence). Trimming removed 3 bases from V and 2 bases from J, with 10 bases in between. This chain's CDR3 is CASSLQAANYGYTF. The CDR3 nucleotides read TGTGCCAGCAGTTTGCAGGCGGCGAACTATGGCTACACCTTC.

This clonotype has a single count. DNA of the CDR3: TGTGCCAGCAGCTGGACTAGCGGGGACGCAGATACGCAGTATTTT. Protein sequence: CASSWTSGDADTQYF. The chain carries TRBV7-9 and TRBJ2-3, with 12 bases identical to TRBD2. This CDR3 comprises 15 residues. The V and J ends lost 4 bases and 4 bases, in that order; junction bases with no gene match: 3. Per the germline V gene, CDR1 is SEHNR and CDR2 is FQNEAQ (reference sequence).

This clonotype has a single count. A much larger clonotype is one base distant, so this may be a read error. The rearrangement joins TRBV6-1 to TRBJ1-3; D is ambiguous. CDR3 length: 13 amino acids. CDR1 MNHNS and CDR2 SASEGT come from the germline V gene. CDR3 sequence: CAISDETGNTIYF. In DNA, the CDR3 is TGTGCCATCAGTGACGAGACAGGAAACACCATATATTTT.

This clonotype was picked up one time. This is likely a read error, given that the CDR3 carries no conserved phenylalanine or tryptophan at its end. This chain links TRBV4-1 with TRBJ2-3; D possibly matches TRBD1 or TRBD2 (5 bases each). CDR1 MGHRA and CDR2 YSYEKL come from the germline V gene. Trimming removed 1 base from V and 6 bases from J, with 17 bases in between. This CDR3 region has 16 residues. The CDR3 here is CASSQAGTAQEDTQYL. CDR3 nucleotides: TGCGCCAGCAGCCAAGCTGGGACCGCTCAGGAGGATACGCAGTATCTT.

This clonotype turned up a few times. The chain is built from TRBV19 and TRBJ1-5; D call uncertain. This CDR3 has 13 residues. CDR1 and CDR2 (germline): LNHDA, SQIVND (reference sequence). With 2 bases removed from V and 2 bases from J, the gap between germline ends came to 4 bases. The CDR3 protein is CASSIYGNQPQHF. For the CDR3, the DNA is TGTGCCAGTAGTATATATGGCAATCAGCCCCAGCATTTT.

V is TRBV24-1 and J is TRBJ2-3, with TRBD2 matching 13 bases. The CDR3 is 16 amino acids. Germline V gene lookup returns CDR1 KGHDR and CDR2 SFDVKD. J gave up 3 bases and V 4 bases, and 3 bases lay outside the gene matches. The CDR3 DNA reads TGTGCCACCAGTGACCCGACTAGCGGGGGGACAGATACGCAGTATTTT. Its protein is CATSDPTSGGTDTQYF.

In the case of this clonotype: With a much larger clone just one base away, this may be a read error. The V call is TRBV6-5, the J call TRBJ1-1, with D possibly being TRBD1 (6 bases). Germline V gene data show CDR1 as MNHEY and CDR2 as SVGAGI. The CDR3 length is 16 residues. The V and J ends lost 6 bases and 10 bases respectively, with 27 bases between them. The CDR3 region is CASRLGTTFIPRGAFF. For the CDR3, the DNA is TGTGCCAGCAGACTCGGGACAACATTTATTCCTCGGGGAGCTTTCTTT.

V gene TRBV12-5 combines with J gene TRBJ2-1; D possibly matches TRBD1 or TRBD2 (5 bases each). Germline assignment: CDR1 LGHNT and CDR2 FRNRAP. V lost 4 bases, J lost 12 bases, and 19 bases lay in between. This CDR3 region has 14 residues. The CDR3 DNA sequence: TGTGCTAGTGGTTCCGCCCGGGGCCCGCAGGGGCAGTTCTTC. This encodes CASGSARGPQGQFF.

As concerns this clonotype: A clone one base away is much larger, so this may be a read error. V usage is TRBV7-2 and J usage is TRBJ2-3, with D tentatively TRBD2 (6 bases). Germline loops: CDR1 SGHTA, CDR2 FQGNSA. The CDR3 covers 17 residues. Trimming shortened V by 1 base and J by 2 bases, and 16 bases separated the two germline ends. The CDR3 DNA is TGTGCCAGCAGCTTAGAACGGACTTGCGGGGACACAGATACGCAGTATTTT. Translation gives CASSLERTCGDTDTQYF.

The genes are TRBV7-9 and TRBJ2-5; TRBD2 is a possible D gene (7 bases). The CDR3 is 17 residues long. From germline, CDR1 is SEHNR and CDR2 FQNEAQ (reference sequence). The ends were cut back, 6 bases at V and 2 bases at J, with 22 bases in the middle. This CDR3 is CASSHGAGAPRQETQYF. The DNA for the CDR3 is TGTGCCAGCAGTCATGGGGCGGGGGCCCCTCGTCAAGAGACCCAGTACTTC. Variable domain in full (rest from reference TRBV7-9 and TRBJ2-5): DTGVSQNPRHKITKRGQNVTFRCDPISEHNRLYWYRQTLGQGPEFLTYFQNEAQLEKSRLLSDRFSAERPKGSFSTLEIQRTEQGDSAMYLCASSHGAGAPRQETQYFGPGTRLLVL.

This clonotype was counted between two and nine times. The J gene is TRBJ2-6, the V gene TRBV4-2, with TRBD1 matching 7 bases. The CDR3 covers 15 residues. Germline loops: CDR1 LGHNA, CDR2 YNFKEQ. Trimming at V came to 5 bases and at J to 2 bases, leaving 3 bases not matched to a gene. CDR3 sequence reads: CASSADRAGANVLTF. The CDR3, as DNA: TGTGCCAGCAGCGCAGACAGGGCTGGGGCCAACGTCCTGACTTTC.

The chain joins TRBV24-1 to TRBJ2-1, with D maybe TRBD1 (5 bases). There are 14 residues in the CDR3. V was cut by 3 bases and J by 10 bases, with 15 bases left in between. Germline-derived CDR1 and CDR2 are KGHDR and SFDVKD. This chain's CDR3 is CATSDNQGSWEQFF. CDR3 nucleotide sequence: TGTGCCACCAGTGATAATCAGGGATCATGGGAGCAGTTCTTC.

The rearrangement joins TRBV11-2 to TRBJ1-1; 8 nucleotides line up with TRBD1. This CDR3 region has 14 residues. The germline V gene has CDR1 SGHAT and CDR2 FQNNGV. The J segment lost 4 bases and the V segment lost 5 bases, leaving 6 bases of the junction unmatched. CDR3 coding DNA: TGTGCCAGCAGCAAAAGGACAGGGTTCACTGAAGCTTTCTTT. Encoded protein: CASSKRTGFTEAFF.

The genes are TRBV2 and TRBJ1-2, with TRBD1 identical over 7 bases. The CDR3 extends over 13 amino acids. V shed 1 base and J 7 bases; nucleotides not matched to a gene: 3. Germline CDR1 is SNHLY and CDR2 is FYNNEI. DNA for the CDR3: TGTGCCAGCAGTGAAGACAGGGGTTCTGGCTACACCTTC. Amino acid sequence: CASSEDRGSGYTF.

This clonotype was counted a single time. A read error is possible here, since a much larger clone lies one base away. This chain uses TRBV6-6 with TRBJ2-1, with D perhaps TRBD2 (6 bases). V lost 6 bases to trimming and J lost 5 bases, with 17 bases between them. Germline CDR1 reads MNHNY; CDR2 reads SVGAGI (reference sequence). CDR3 length: 15 residues. CDR3 amino acids: CASRQEAAGNNEQFF. The CDR3 DNA follows: TGTGCCAGCAGACAGGAGGCTGCGGGGAACAATGAGCAGTTCTTC.

The chain is built from TRBV5-1 and TRBJ2-1; 12 bases agree with TRBD2. Losses at the gene ends were 3 bases for V and 9 bases for J; bases not matched to a gene: 7. Per germline, CDR1 SGHRS and CDR2 YFSETQ. The CDR3 contains 15 residues. CDR3 DNA: TGCGCCAGCAGCTCAGGACTAGCGGGGCTTGGTGAGCAGTTCTTC. Encoded protein: CASSSGLAGLGEQFF.

The rearrangement links TRBV12-3 or TRBV12-4 to TRBJ2-5; D unclear. The length of the CDR3 is 13 residues. V shed 3 bases and J shed 4 bases, with 9 bases lying between them. The CDR3 DNA reads TGTGCCAGCAGTTTGGGGTCTCCAGAGACCCAGTACTTC. Its protein is CASSLGSPETQYF.

J is TRBJ1-2 and V is TRBV20-1, with TRBD1 identical over 8 bases. The J segment lost 8 bases and the V segment lost 5 bases, leaving 7 bases of the junction unmatched. CDR1 is DFQATT and CDR2 is SNEGSKA in the germline V gene (reference sequence). The CDR3 length is 12 residues. The CDR3 loop reads CSALQGVGGYTF. DNA for the CDR3: TGCAGTGCTCTACAGGGGGTTGGAGGCTACACCTTC.